The clone carrying this T cell receptor (beta chain) was detected only once. Antigen specificity is unknown. This table comes from immunoSEQ multiplex PCR, and its TCRdb copy is limited to in-frame clones, with some not included. Of about 140,000 clones listed, approximately 95% are singletons. V was shortened by 4 bases and J by 4 bases, with 9 bases between the two germline ends. In germline, CDR1 is SGHRS, CDR2 YFSETQ. The CDR3 is 13 amino acids. This specimen belongs to a study of T cell responses to AZD1222 COVID-19 vaccine. Study-level points and caveats: Dominant at 160-218 and 743-854, vaccine-associated CD4 TCRs also spanned spike. Recipients of two AZD1222 doses showed rising Spike-specific TCR breadth and depth. Repertoires in all cases were sampled only once the peak T cell response had passed.

This TCR derives from an adult in good health. The material was peripheral blood, obtained on day 0 of MenACWY control vaccination. This chain joins TRBV5-1 and TRBJ1-5, with D perhaps matching TRBD1 (6 bases). The CDR3 region has the DNA TGCGCCAGCAGCGAAACAGGGAATCAGCCCCAGCATTTT. It encodes CASSETGNQPQHF.